This T cell receptor (beta chain) was sequenced in a study of technical replicates of blood from a few donors. Between the trimmed V and J ends, which lost 4 bases and 7 bases, there was a span of 14 bases. Germline CDR1 KGHSH, CDR2 LQKENI. The CDR3 totals 14 residues. Generated by immunoSEQ multiplex PCR, the TCRdb table keeps only in-frame clones and is missing some. The sample lists some 76,000 clones, 85% to 95% occurring once. The sequence was collected from a human donor in good health. Sequencing input: T cells isolated from PBMCs. The chain employs TRBV18 and TRBJ2-1; tentatively, D is TRBD2 (6 bases). In DNA form, the CDR3 reads TGTGCCAGCTCACACCGGGACTCCCCTAATGAGCAGTTCTTC. Translating gives CASSHRDSPNEQFF.